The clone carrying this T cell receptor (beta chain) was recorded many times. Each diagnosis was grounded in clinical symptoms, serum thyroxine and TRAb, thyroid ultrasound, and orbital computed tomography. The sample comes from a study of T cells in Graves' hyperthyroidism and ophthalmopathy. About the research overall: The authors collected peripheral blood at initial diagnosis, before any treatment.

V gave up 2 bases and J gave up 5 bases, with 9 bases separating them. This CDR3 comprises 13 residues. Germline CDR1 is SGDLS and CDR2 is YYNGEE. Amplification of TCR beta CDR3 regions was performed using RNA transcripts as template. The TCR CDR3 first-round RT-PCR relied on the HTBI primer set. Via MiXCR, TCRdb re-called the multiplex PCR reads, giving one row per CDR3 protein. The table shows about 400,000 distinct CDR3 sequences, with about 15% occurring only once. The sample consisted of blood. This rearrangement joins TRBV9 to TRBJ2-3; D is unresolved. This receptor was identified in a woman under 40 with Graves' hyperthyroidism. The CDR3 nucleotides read TGTGCCAGCAGCGTGGGGTATGAAGATACGCAGTATTTT. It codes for CASSVGYEDTQYF.